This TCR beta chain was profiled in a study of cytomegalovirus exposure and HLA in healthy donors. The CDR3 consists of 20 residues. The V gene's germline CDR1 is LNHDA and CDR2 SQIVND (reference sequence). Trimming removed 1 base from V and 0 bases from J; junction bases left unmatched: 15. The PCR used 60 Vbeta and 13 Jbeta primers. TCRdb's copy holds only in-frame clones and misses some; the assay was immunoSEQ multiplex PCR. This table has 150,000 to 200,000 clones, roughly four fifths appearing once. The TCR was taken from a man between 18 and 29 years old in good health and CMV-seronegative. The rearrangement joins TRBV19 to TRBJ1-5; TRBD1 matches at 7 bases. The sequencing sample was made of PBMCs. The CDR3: CASSIARTRGQTYSNQPQHF. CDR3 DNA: TGTGCCAGTAGTATAGCCCGTACCCGGGGACAGACGTATAGCAATCAGCCCCAGCATTTT.